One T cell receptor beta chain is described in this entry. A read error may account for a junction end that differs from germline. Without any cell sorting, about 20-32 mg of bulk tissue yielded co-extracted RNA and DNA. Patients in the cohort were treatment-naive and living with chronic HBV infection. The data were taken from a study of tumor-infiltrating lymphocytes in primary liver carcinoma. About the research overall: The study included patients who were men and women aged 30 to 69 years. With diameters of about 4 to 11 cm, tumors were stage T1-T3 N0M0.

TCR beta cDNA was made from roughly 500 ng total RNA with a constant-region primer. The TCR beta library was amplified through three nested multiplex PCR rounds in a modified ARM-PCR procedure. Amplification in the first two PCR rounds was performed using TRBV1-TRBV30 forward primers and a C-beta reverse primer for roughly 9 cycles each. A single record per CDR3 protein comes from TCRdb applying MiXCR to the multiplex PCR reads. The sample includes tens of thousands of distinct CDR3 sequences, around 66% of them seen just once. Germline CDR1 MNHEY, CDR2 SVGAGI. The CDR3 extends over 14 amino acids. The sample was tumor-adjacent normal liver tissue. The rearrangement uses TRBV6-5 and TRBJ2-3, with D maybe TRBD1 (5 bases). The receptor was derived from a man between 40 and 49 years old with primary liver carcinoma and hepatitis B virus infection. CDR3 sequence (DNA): TGTGCCAGCAGCCGCCGTGCTGACAGCCATACGCAGAATTTT. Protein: CASSRRADSHTQNF.